These 2 T cell receptor beta chains came from one sample sequenced in a study of T cells in Graves' hyperthyroidism and ophthalmopathy. TCR beta CDR3 regions were amplified from RNA transcripts. First-round RT-PCR of the TCR CDR3 relied on the HTBI primer set. TCRdb reprocessed the multiplex PCR reads with MiXCR, giving one entry per CDR3 protein. The data contain roughly 840,000 distinct CDR3 sequences, 38% of them seen just once; the ten biggest clones take up approximately 8.7%. The sequenced material came from blood. These receptors originate from a man younger than 35 with Graves' hyperthyroidism.

The V call is TRBV19, the J call TRBJ2-7; 7 bases are shared with TRBD1. From germline, CDR1 is LNHDA and CDR2 SQIVND (reference sequence). V was clipped by 5 bases and J by 0 bases; unmatched bases: 13. The CDR3 is 17 amino acids. CDR3 region: CASSSSRDSDSSYEQYF. CDR3 DNA sequence: TGTGCCAGTAGTTCGTCCCGGGACAGCGATAGCTCCTACGAGCAGTACTTC.

In this sample, this clonotype turned up many times. V is TRBV12-3 or TRBV12-4 and J is TRBJ2-7; D might be TRBD1 (6 bases). Trimming took 5 bases from V and 3 from J, leaving 14 bases between them. CDR3 length: 14 amino acids. The CDR3 coding sequence is TGTGCCAGCAGTCCCGCAGGGGATGGCTACGAGCAGTACTTC. Translated: CASSPAGDGYEQYF.